The rows below give T cell receptor beta chains drawn from one sample of a study of T-cell memory formation after mild COVID-19. MiXCR was run by TCRdb on the 5' RACE reads, yielding one entry per CDR3 protein. This sample yields about 190,000 distinct CDR3 sequences, of which around 26% are seen a single time; roughly 11% belongs to the top ten. The sample was PBMCs or a T cell subset sorted from them (not recorded which). The receptors stem from an adult woman who had mild COVID-19 (a few samples of this study predate the infection). Cell type and time point are not known. CDR3s include the opening cysteine and the closing phenylalanine or tryptophan. The D gene is left open where the match is weak. Size values are once, few and many counts, or a class for expanded clones, and some rows have none.

v_gene	j_gene	d_gene	abundance	CDR3aa	CDR3nt
TRBV7-3	TRBJ2-1	TRBD1	.	CASSSGTGFEQFF	TGTGCCAGCAGCTCCGGGACAGGGTTTGAGCAGTTCTTC
TRBV18	TRBJ1-5	TRBD1	few	CASSDRGSNQPQHF	TGTGCCAGCTCCGACAGGGGCAGCAATCAGCCCCAGCATTTT
TRBV7-2	TRBJ2-2	TRBD1	few	CASSSVRDRNTGELFF	TGTGCCAGCAGCTCCGTCCGGGACAGGAACACCGGGGAGCTGTTTTTT
TRBV5-1	TRBJ1-6	TRBD1	.	CASSLARGQHSPLHF	TGCGCCAGCAGCTTGGCAAGGGGGCAGCATTCACCCCTCCACTTT
TRBV10-3	TRBJ2-5	.	few	CAISESMTPQTQYF	TGTGCCATCAGTGAGTCGATGACCCCGCAGACCCAGTACTTC
TRBV24-1	TRBJ2-1	.	.	CATSDGETEFF	TGTGCCACCAGTGATGGGGAAACAGAGTTCTTC
TRBV5-1	TRBJ2-1	TRBD2	few	CASSFRAGRANEQFF	TGCGCCAGCAGCTTTCGGGCCGGGAGGGCCAATGAGCAGTTCTTC
TRBV27	TRBJ2-3	TRBD1	.	CASRMTGAGTDTQYF	TGTGCCAGCCGAATGACAGGGGCTGGAACAGATACGCAGTATTTT
TRBV7-2	TRBJ2-2	TRBD2	many	CASSLGSGGFNTGELFF	TGTGCCAGCAGCTTAGGGAGCGGGGGCTTTAACACCGGGGAGCTGTTTTTT
TRBV30	TRBJ2-3	TRBD1	.	CAWSRDRLRGEAQYF	TGTGCCTGGAGCCGGGACAGGCTAAGGGGAGAGGCGCAGTATTTT
TRBV7-3	TRBJ2-1	TRBD2	few	CASSLTIQRGVDEQFF	TGTGCCAGCAGCTTAACTATCCAGCGGGGGGTGGATGAGCAGTTCTTC
TRBV20-1	TRBJ2-1	.	.	CSARGGYEQFF	TGCAGTGCTAGAGGTGGTTATGAGCAGTTCTTC
TRBV7-6	TRBJ2-3	TRBD2	few	CASSSTSGKSTDTQYF	TGTGCCAGCAGCTCGACTAGCGGGAAAAGCACAGATACGCAGTATTTT
TRBV27	TRBJ2-3	.	.	CASSSALDSTDTQYF	TGTGCCAGCAGTTCCGCCCTGGACAGTACAGATACGCAGTATTTT
TRBV5-1	TRBJ2-7	.	.	CASSLGPGRSYEQYF	TGCGCCAGCAGCTTGGGACCAGGGCGCTCCTACGAGCAGTACTTC
TRBV5-1	TRBJ2-1	TRBD2	once	CASSLELGSGGVMDEQFF	TGCGCCAGCAGCTTGGAGCTGGGAAGCGGGGGGGTGATGGATGAGCAGTTCTTC
TRBV4-2	TRBJ1-4	.	.	CASSQMGPNEKLFF	TGTGCCAGCAGCCAAATGGGCCCTAATGAAAAACTGTTTTTT
TRBV11-2	TRBJ2-1	.	.	CASSSGPDSYNEQFF	TGTGCCAGCAGCTCCGGGCCGGACTCCTACAATGAGCAGTTCTTC
TRBV7-2	TRBJ2-3	.	.	CASSLTHTRTDTQYF	TGTGCCAGCAGCTTAACCCACACCCGCACAGATACGCAGTATTTT
TRBV5-1	TRBJ2-5	TRBD1	few	CASSLGTGGTRAEETQYF	TGCGCCAGCAGCCTGGGGACAGGGGGCACTCGGGCGGAAGAGACCCAGTACTTC
TRBV30	TRBJ2-1	TRBD2	.	CAWYPRLAGVPGYNEQFF	TGTGCCTGGTACCCCCGACTAGCGGGAGTCCCCGGCTACAATGAGCAGTTCTTC
TRBV6-4	TRBJ2-1	TRBD2	.	CASSDPSGSPKFF	TGTGCCAGCAGTGACCCTAGCGGGAGCCCCAAATTCTTC
TRBV9	TRBJ2-3	TRBD2	.	CASSVASGHTDTQYF	TGTGCCAGCAGCGTAGCTAGCGGGCATACAGATACGCAGTATTTT